This T cell receptor (beta chain) was identified in a study of cytomegalovirus exposure and HLA in healthy donors. Study findings and constraints: V- and J-gene trimming in TCR beta was tied to a missense DCLRE1C variant by an analysis performed later.

The V gene's germline CDR1 is SGDLS and CDR2 YYNGEE. The ends lost 4 bases at V and 4 bases at J; junction bases unmatched: 12. There are 17 residues in the CDR3. Remarks on this clone: The antigen remains unidentified.

Vbeta (60) and Jbeta (13) primers were used in the PCR. Produced via immunoSEQ multiplex PCR; TCRdb's table is partial and in-frame only. The data show some 110,000 clones, around 69% seen once. The sequencing input was PBMCs. This chain uses TRBV9 with TRBJ2-3; the match to TRBD1 covers 10 bases. This TCR was recovered from a woman aged 40 to 55 in good health and CMV-seropositive. DNA for the CDR3: TGTGCCAGCAGCACCCACGCCGGGACAGGGGCTGCAGATACGCAGTATTTT. This codes for CASSTHAGTGAADTQYF.